This T cell receptor (beta chain) was recorded in a study of vaccination and CD4 T cells after COVID-19. Study background: Two doses of either BNT162b2 or mRNA-1273 vaccine went to participants. Post-vaccine specimens were obtained a median 72 days after dose two (range 14 to 241).

CD4+ T cells that had been cultured provided DNA sequenced with the Oncomine TCR Beta short-read assay. One entry per CDR3 protein results from TCRdb running MiXCR on the PCR reads. Of 10,000 or so distinct CDR3 sequences in the sample, roughly 56% were seen once. J was trimmed by 0 bases and V by 2 bases; bases with no gene match: 2. The CDR3 sequence is 15 residues long. Per germline, CDR1 MNHNS and CDR2 SASEGT. Details on this clonotype: Its antigen is as yet unknown.

Treatment noted: approximately 9-day PBMC culture with coronavirus spike peptide pools or control peptides (ViraFEST assay). This sequence originates from a human donor who had recovered from COVID-19. V usage is TRBV6-1 and J usage is TRBJ2-7, with 9 nucleotides matching TRBD2. Sequencing was carried out using CD4+ T cells from blood, cultured in vitro. The CDR3: CASSEQTSGSYEQYF. CDR3 nucleotide sequence: TGTGCCAGCAGTGAACAGACTAGCGGCTCCTACGAGCAGTACTTC.